Below, one T cell receptor (beta chain) is given with its context. Its antigen is undetermined. A much larger clonotype is one base distant, so this may be a read error. This CDR3 is 13 amino acids long. The germline gives CDR1 MNHEY, CDR2 SVGAGI. This sample is drawn from a study of Graves' ophthalmopathy and Graves' hyperthyroidism. CDR3 regions of TCR beta were amplified from RNA transcripts. First-round RT-PCR employed HTBI primers, with a second-round multiplex PCR after it. MiXCR, run by TCRdb on the multiplex PCR reads, gives a single entry per CDR3 protein. The sample has about 620,000 distinct CDR3 sequences, 20% to 25% seen once. Findings and limits, study-wide: In blood, most expanded thyroid clonotypes above 0.001 frequency were also detected.

The sequenced material came from peripheral blood. This clonotype originated in a woman between 18 and 30 years old with stable Graves' hyperthyroidism. Some clones in this sample may be carry-over from other donors' samples. The rearrangement links TRBV6-5 to TRBJ2-5; D gene ambiguous. The CDR3 DNA reads as TGTTCCAGCAGTTGGTGGCGGCAAGAGACCCAGTACTTC. It codes for CSSSWWRQETQYF.